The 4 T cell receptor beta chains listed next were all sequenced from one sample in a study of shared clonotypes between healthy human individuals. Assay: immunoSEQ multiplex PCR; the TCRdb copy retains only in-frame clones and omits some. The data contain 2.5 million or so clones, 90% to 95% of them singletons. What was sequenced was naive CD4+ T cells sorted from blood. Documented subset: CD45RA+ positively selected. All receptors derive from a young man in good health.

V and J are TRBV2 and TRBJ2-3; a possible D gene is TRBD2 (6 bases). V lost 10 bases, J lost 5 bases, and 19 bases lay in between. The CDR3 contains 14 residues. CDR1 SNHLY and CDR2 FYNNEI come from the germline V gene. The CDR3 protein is CATKLSGSGDTQYF. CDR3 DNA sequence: TGTGCCACTAAACTTAGCGGTTCAGGAGATACGCAGTATTTT. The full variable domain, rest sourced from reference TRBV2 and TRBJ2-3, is EPEVTQTPSHQVTQMGQEVILRCVPISNHLYFYWYRQILGQKVEFLVSFYNNEISEKSEIFDDQFSVERPDGSNFTLKIRSTKLEDSAMYFCATKLSGSGDTQYFGPGTRLTVL.

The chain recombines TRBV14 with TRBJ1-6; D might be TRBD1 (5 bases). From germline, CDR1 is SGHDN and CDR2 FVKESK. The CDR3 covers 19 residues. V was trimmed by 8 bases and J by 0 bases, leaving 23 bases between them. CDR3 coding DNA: TGTGCCAGCCCCACCCAAAGGCCCGAAGACAGCTCCTATAATTCACCCCTCCACTTT. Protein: CASPTQRPEDSSYNSPLHF.

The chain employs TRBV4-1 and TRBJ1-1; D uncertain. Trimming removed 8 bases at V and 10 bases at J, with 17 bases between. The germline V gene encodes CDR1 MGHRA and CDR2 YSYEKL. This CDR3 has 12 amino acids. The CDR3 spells CASRAGGESAFF. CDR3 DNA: TGCGCCAGCCGGGCCGGCGGGGAGTCAGCTTTCTTT.

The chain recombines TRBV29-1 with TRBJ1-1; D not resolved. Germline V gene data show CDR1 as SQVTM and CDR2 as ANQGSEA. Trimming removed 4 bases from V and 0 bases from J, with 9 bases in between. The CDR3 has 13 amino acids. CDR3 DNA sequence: TGCAGCGTTGGTAAAGGACTGAACACTGAAGCTTTCTTT. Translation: CSVGKGLNTEAFF.